The 8 T cell receptor beta chains below were found in one sample sequenced in a study of response to subunit inactivated influenza vaccine. Each CDR3 protein is one row after TCRdb ran MiXCR on the RT-PCR reads. Among 150,000 to 200,000 distinct CDR3 sequences listed, 12% were seen once. In addition, the sample was reused for a study of T cells expressing NK-cell markers. As that study records: 5'RACE template switching with UMIs produced the TCR beta cDNA.

The sequences come from CD8+ T cells sorted from PBMCs, collected 11 to 12 days after vaccination. These receptors came from a man aged 50 to 59 who received an inactivated influenza vaccine.

This clonotype was counted many times. The V call is TRBV5-1, the J call TRBJ2-1, with 8 bases that match TRBD1. CDR3 length: 14 residues. Germline CDR1 is SGHRS and CDR2 is YFSETQ. V lost 2 bases and J lost 8; bases outside the gene matches: 6. The CDR3 spells CASSLPGQVHEQFF. The CDR3 DNA follows: TGCGCCAGCAGCTTACCGGGACAGGTCCATGAGCAGTTCTTC.

This clonotype has just a few counts. The chain combines TRBV21-1 with TRBJ2-1; TRBD1, the table's D call, was not compared with the DNA. TRBV21-1 is a known pseudogene. This CDR3 spans 15 amino acids. The CDR3 region has the DNA TGTGCCAGCAGCCTCCGGGAGCCCGGAGGCGATGAGCAGTTCTTC. Protein: CASSLREPGGDEQFF.

V is TRBV9 and J is TRBJ2-7; D ambiguous. Deletions cut 6 bases from V and 2 bases from J, with 6 bases between. The CDR3 runs to 11 residues. Germline values: CDR1 SGDLS, CDR2 YYNGEE. The CDR3 sequence: CASTVPYEQYF. The CDR3 DNA is TGTGCCAGCACCGTGCCCTACGAGCAGTACTTC. The full variable domain, in which reference TRBV9 and TRBJ2-7 provide the parts outside the CDR3, is DSGVTQTPKHLITATGQRVTLRCSPRSGDLSVYWYQQSLDQGLQFLIQYYNGEERAKGNILERFSAQQFPDLHSELNLSSLELGDSALYFCASTVPYEQYFGPGTRLTVT.

This clonotype was seen ten or more times. Here the CDR3 DNA reads TGTGCCAGCAGCTTAGAGGGTTTCGGGACGGCCTCCTACGAGCAGTACTTC. Amino acids: CASSLEGFGTASYEQYF. The rearrangement joins TRBV7-9 to TRBJ2-7; D could derive from TRBD1 or TRBD2 (5 bases each). In germline, CDR1 is SEHNR, CDR2 FQNEAQ (reference sequence). The CDR3 covers 17 residues. The germline V and J ends were trimmed by 1 base and 0 bases, with 16 bases remaining between them.

CDR3 DNA sequence: TGTGCCAGCAGCTTAGGGGGGGGCAGCTCCTACGAGCAGTACTTC. Its translation is CASSLGGGSSYEQYF. V usage is TRBV7-9 and J usage is TRBJ2-7, with D perhaps matching TRBD2 (7 bases). The CDR3 covers 15 residues. V lost 1 base, J lost 0 bases, and 10 bases lay in between. Germline CDR1 is SEHNR and CDR2 is FQNEAQ (reference sequence).

This clonotype appeared a few times. The chain couples TRBV12-3 or TRBV12-4 to TRBJ1-5, with 7 bases matching TRBD1. The trim removed 6 bases at V and 1 base at J, leaving 3 bases unmatched. CDR3 length: 14 amino acids. The CDR3 nucleotides are TGTGCCAGCAGACAACAGGGGAGCAATCAGCCCCAGCATTTT. It encodes CASRQQGSNQPQHF.

This clonotype has a count of ten or more. This chain links TRBV29-1 with TRBJ2-1; D is unclear. CDR1 SQVTM and CDR2 ANQGSEA come from the germline V gene. V gave up 3 bases and J gave up 0 bases, with 12 bases separating them. CDR3 length: 15 residues. The CDR3 region is CSVEERLSSYNEQFF. CDR3 DNA: TGCAGCGTTGAGGAGAGGCTAAGCTCCTACAATGAGCAGTTCTTC.

The gene calls are TRBV20-1 and TRBJ2-1, with TRBD1 matching over 7 bases. J lost 0 bases, V lost 4 bases, and 6 bases had no gene match. The CDR3 extends over 15 amino acids. Germline values: CDR1 DFQATT, CDR2 SNEGSKA (reference sequence). In nucleotides, the CDR3 is TGCAGTGCTAAGACAGGGCCAGGCTCCTACAATGAGCAGTTCTTC. Translated, it gives CSAKTGPGSYNEQFF.